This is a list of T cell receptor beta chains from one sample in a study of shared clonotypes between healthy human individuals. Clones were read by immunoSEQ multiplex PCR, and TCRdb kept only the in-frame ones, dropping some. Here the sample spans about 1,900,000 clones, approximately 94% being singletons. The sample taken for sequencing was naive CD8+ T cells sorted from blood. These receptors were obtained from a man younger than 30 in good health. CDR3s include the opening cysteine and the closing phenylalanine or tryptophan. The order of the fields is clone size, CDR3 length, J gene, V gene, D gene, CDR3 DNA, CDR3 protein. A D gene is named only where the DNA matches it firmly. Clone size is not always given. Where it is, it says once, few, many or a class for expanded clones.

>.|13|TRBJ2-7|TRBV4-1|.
TGCGCCAGCAGCCAAGATAGGGGGACGGAGCAGTACTTC
CASSQDRGTEQYF
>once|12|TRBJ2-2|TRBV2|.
TGTGCCAGCAGTGATATTCTCGGGGAGCTGTTTTTT
CASSDILGELFF
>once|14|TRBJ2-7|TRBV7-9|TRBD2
TGTGCCAGCGCACCGGGGACTAGCGCCTACGAGCAGTACTTC
CASAPGTSAYEQYF
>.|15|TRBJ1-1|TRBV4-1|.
TGCGCCAGCAGCCAAAAAATTCAGGAGAACACTGAAGCTTTCTTT
CASSQKIQENTEAFF
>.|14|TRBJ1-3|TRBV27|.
TGTGCCACGAGTGACAGTGACTCTGGAAACACCATATATTTT
CATSDSDSGNTIYF
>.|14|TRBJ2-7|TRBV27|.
TGTGCCAGCGGACCCGGACTCGCACCATACGAGCAGTACTTC
CASGPGLAPYEQYF
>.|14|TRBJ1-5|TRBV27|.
TGTGCCAGCATGAAGTTCTATAGCAATCAGCCCCAGCATTTT
CASMKFYSNQPQHF
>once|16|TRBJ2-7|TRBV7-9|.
TGTGCCAGCAGCTCAAGTACAGGGTTTGGTATCTACGAGCAGTACTTC
CASSSSTGFGIYEQYF
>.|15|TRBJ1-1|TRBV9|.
TGTGCCAGCAGCCCCGAGGGCCAGATGAACACTGAAGCTTTCTTT
CASSPEGQMNTEAFF
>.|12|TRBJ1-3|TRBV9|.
TGTGCCAGCAGCGTAGGCGGGAACACCATATATTTT
CASSVGGNTIYF
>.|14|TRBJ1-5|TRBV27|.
TGTGCCAGCAGTTTCACAGGGTCCGGTCAGCCCCAGCATTTT
CASSFTGSGQPQHF
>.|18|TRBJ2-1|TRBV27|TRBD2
TGTGCCAGCAGTACGGGACTAGCGGGAGAAGTCGCCTACAATGAGCAGTTCTTC
CASSTGLAGEVAYNEQFF
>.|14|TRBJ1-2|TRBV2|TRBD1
TGTGCCAGCACCAAAGCCGGGACAGAAAATGGCTACACCTTC
CASTKAGTENGYTF
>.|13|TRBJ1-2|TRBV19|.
TGTGCCAGTACTTTAACCGCTAACTATGGCTACACCTTC
CASTLTANYGYTF
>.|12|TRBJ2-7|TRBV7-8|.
TGTGCCAGCAGCCAAGGACCCTACGAGCAGTACTTC
CASSQGPYEQYF
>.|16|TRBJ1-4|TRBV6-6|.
TGTGCCAGCAGGCGGGACGGCGCCCGGCTGGATGAAAAACTGTTTTTT
CASRRDGARLDEKLFF
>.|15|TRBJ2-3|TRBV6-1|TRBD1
TGTGCCAGCAGTGCCTGGACAGGGTCCACAGATACGCAGTATTTT
CASSAWTGSTDTQYF
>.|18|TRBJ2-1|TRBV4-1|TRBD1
TGCGCCAGCAGCCAAGATAGTACGGGACAGGGGACCTACAATGAGCAGTTCTTC
CASSQDSTGQGTYNEQFF
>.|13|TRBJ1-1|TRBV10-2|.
TGCGCCAGCCAGACAGCTGGAAACACTGAAGCTTTCTTT
CASQTAGNTEAFF
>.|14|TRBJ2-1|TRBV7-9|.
TGTGCCAGCAGCTTAGGATTCGACTTCCGGGAGCAGTTCTTC
CASSLGFDFREQFF
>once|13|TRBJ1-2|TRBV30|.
TGTGCCTGGCGTACTGGGGGTATCTATGGCTACACCTTC
CAWRTGGIYGYTF
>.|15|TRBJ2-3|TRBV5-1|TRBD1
TGCGCCAGCAGCTTGCGGGACAGCGACACAGATACGCAGTATTTT
CASSLRDSDTDTQYF
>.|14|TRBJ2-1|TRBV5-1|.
TGCGCCAGCAGCTTCGGGCTAGCCTACAATGAGCAGTTCTTC
CASSFGLAYNEQFF
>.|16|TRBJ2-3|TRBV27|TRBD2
TGTGCCAGCAGTTTCGTTAGCGGGAGGGTGGGAGATACGCAGTATTTT
CASSFVSGRVGDTQYF
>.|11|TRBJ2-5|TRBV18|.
TGTGCCAGCTCTTACGGGGAGACCCAGTACTTC
CASSYGETQYF
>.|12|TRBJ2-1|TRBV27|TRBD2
TGTGCCGCGGGAGGGCCTGGGAATGAGCAGTTCTTC
CAAGGPGNEQFF
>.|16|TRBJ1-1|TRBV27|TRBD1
TGTGCCAGCAGTATAGGGACAGGGGCTGGGGACACTGAAGCTTTCTTT
CASSIGTGAGDTEAFF
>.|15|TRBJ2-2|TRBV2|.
TGTGCCAGCAGTCGACAGGCCGCAATACCCGGGGAGCTGTTTTTT
CASSRQAAIPGELFF
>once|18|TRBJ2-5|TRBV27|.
TGTGCCAGCAGTTTATCTCGGTGGGGAGAGGAGGGAGGAGAGACCCAGTACTTC
CASSLSRWGEEGGETQYF
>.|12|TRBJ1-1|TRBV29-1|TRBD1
TGCAGCGGGGGACAGGGCGGCACTGAAGCTTTCTTT
CSGGQGGTEAFF
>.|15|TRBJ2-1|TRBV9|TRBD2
TGTGCCAGCAGCGTAGTGGAGCGGGGGGGCTATGAGCAGTTCTTC
CASSVVERGGYEQFF